These 14 T cell receptor beta chains came from one sample sequenced in a study of blood T cell repertoires in COVID-19. The method was immunoSEQ multiplex PCR; TCRdb's version includes in-frame clones alone and lacks a portion of them. This table has fewer than 200,000 clones, about 83% appearing once. The sequenced material came from peripheral blood. The receptors were gathered from a man in his forties who had recovered from COVID-19.

The sample holds one count of this clone. The chain recombines TRBV7-9 with TRBJ1-6; possibly TRBD1 for D (6 bases). Germline V lookup: CDR1 SEHNR, CDR2 FQNEAQ (reference sequence). CDR3 length equals 15 residues. Deletions cut 4 bases from V and 3 bases from J, with 10 bases between. In nucleotides, the CDR3 is TGTGCCAGCAGCTCTAACAGGGTCTATAATTCACCCCTCCACTTT. This gives the protein CASSSNRVYNSPLHF.

The chain combines TRBV5-1 with TRBJ2-7; TRBD1 matches 8 bases. The CDR3 has 15 amino acids. Looked up from germline, CDR1 is SGHRS and CDR2 is YFSETQ. The V segment lost 0 bases and the J segment 5 bases; nucleotides outside the gene matches: 7. This CDR3 reads CASSLAGRGPHEQYF. CDR3 in DNA: TGCGCCAGCAGCTTGGCCGGCAGGGGGCCCCACGAGCAGTACTTC.

This clone came up a few times. The rearrangement links TRBV5-1 to TRBJ1-1, with 7 bases that match TRBD1. The germline V gene encodes CDR1 SGHRS and CDR2 YFSETQ. The CDR3 length is 15 residues. V was clipped by 3 bases and J by 1 base; unmatched bases: 6. The CDR3 DNA sequence: TGCGCCAGCAGCTACGACAGGGTGAAGAACACTGAAGCTTTCTTT. Its translation is CASSYDRVKNTEAFF.

The V and J genes are TRBV7-9 and TRBJ2-7; 16 bases fit TRBD2. This CDR3 spans 13 amino acids. V lost 11 bases and J lost 6; bases outside the gene matches: 4. Germline V lookup: CDR1 SEHNR, CDR2 FQNEAQ (reference sequence). The CDR3, as DNA: TGTGCCGGGACTAGCGGGGGGGCCAGCGAGCAGTACTTC. Amino acids: CAGTSGGASEQYF.

The rearrangement uses TRBV24-1 and TRBJ2-3, with unresolved D. The V and J ends lost 1 base and 4 bases respectively, with 8 bases between them. This CDR3 is built from 14 residues. Germline CDR1 KGHDR, CDR2 SFDVKD. The CDR3 reads CATSDLRVADTQYF. The DNA of the CDR3 is TGTGCCACCAGTGATTTAAGAGTCGCAGATACGCAGTATTTT.

The chain employs TRBV19 and TRBJ1-5; no definite D call. Trimming cost V 2 bases and J 2 bases, with 13 bases left between them. The CDR3 is 16 amino acids. In germline, CDR1 is LNHDA, CDR2 SQIVND (reference sequence). The DNA of the CDR3 is TGTGCCAGTAGTATACGGGTCGGAGGAGGCAATCAGCCCCAGCATTTT. Encoded protein: CASSIRVGGGNQPQHF.

V and J are TRBV21-1 and TRBJ1-5. TRBV21-1 counts as a pseudogene. The CDR3 spans 13 residues. CDR3 bases: TGTGCCAGCAGCTTCTCCAGCAATCAGCCCCAGCATTTT. Its protein is CASSFSSNQPQHF.

This chain joins TRBV7-2 and TRBJ1-3, with TRBD1 matching over 8 bases. CDR3 length equals 15 residues. Germline-derived CDR1 and CDR2 are SGHTA and FQGNSA. After removal of 3 bases from V and 3 bases from J, the junction contained 4 bases not matched to a gene. The CDR3 is CASSFAGGGGNTIYF. CDR3 nucleotides: TGTGCCAGCAGCTTTGCAGGGGGCGGTGGAAACACCATATATTTT.

The rearrangement links TRBV29-1 to TRBJ2-5, with 14 bases identical to TRBD2. This CDR3 comprises 15 residues. CDR1 is SQVTM and CDR2 is ANQGSEA in the germline V gene. After removal of 7 bases from V and 5 bases from J, the junction contained 9 bases not matched to a gene. CDR3 bases: TGCAGCGCGGGACTAGCGGGAGTAGCCGTCGAGACCCAGTACTTC. It encodes CSAGLAGVAVETQYF.

This chain joins TRBV19 and TRBJ1-1; D gene uncertain. Germline V gene data show CDR1 as LNHDA and CDR2 as SQIVND (reference sequence). There are 13 residues in the CDR3. Trimming stripped 7 bases from V and 1 base from J, with 10 bases between. The CDR3 nucleotides read TGTGCCAGTATTGAGGGCTCGAACACTGAAGCTTTCTTT. Its protein product is CASIEGSNTEAFF. The full variable domain, with the rest looked up from reference TRBV19 and TRBJ1-1, is DGGITQSPKYLFRKEGQNVTLSCEQNLNHDAMYWYRQDPGQGLRLIYYSQIVNDFQKGDIAEGYSVSREKKESFPLTVTSAQKNPTAFYLCASIEGSNTEAFFGQGTRLTVV.

The V call is TRBV25-1, the J call TRBJ2-5; D possibly corresponds to TRBD2 (6 bases). This CDR3 has 12 amino acids. CDR1 is MGHDK and CDR2 is SYGVNS in the germline V gene. Trimming removed 7 bases at V and 7 bases at J, with 13 bases between. In DNA, the CDR3 is TGTGCCAGCACCTTTGGGCGGGGGACCCAGTACTTC. Translation: CASTFGRGTQYF. Complete variable domain (other parts from reference TRBV25-1 and TRBJ2-5): EADIYQTPRYLVIGTGKKITLECSQTMGHDKMYWYQQDPGMELHLIHYSYGVNSTEKGDLSSESTVSRIRTEHFPLTLESARPSHTSQYLCASTFGRGTQYFGPGTRLLVL.

CDR3 sequence reads: CASSQDGGDRDYEQYF. CDR3 bases: TGTGCCAGCAGCCAAGATGGGGGGGACAGGGACTACGAGCAGTACTTC. This chain links TRBV4-2 with TRBJ2-7; 9 bases match TRBD1. The CDR3 consists of 16 residues. The germline V gene encodes CDR1 LGHNA and CDR2 YNFKEQ. J was trimmed by 3 bases and V by 0 bases; bases with no gene match: 6.

The V call is TRBV12-3 or TRBV12-4, the J call TRBJ2-1; tentative D call: TRBD1 (5 bases). V was trimmed by 2 bases and J by 7 bases, leaving 6 bases between them. The length of the CDR3 is 12 residues. DNA of the CDR3: TGTGCCAGCAGTTTAAGGGGTAATGAGCAGTTCTTC. This translates into CASSLRGNEQFF.

There are a few counts of this clone. The chain has TRBV6-2 or TRBV6-3 and TRBJ2-7; D is possibly TRBD1 (6 bases). The germline CDR1 and CDR2 sequences are MNHEY and SVGEGT. V lost 2 bases to trimming and J lost 3 bases, with 20 bases between them. The CDR3 is 17 residues long. The CDR3 region has the DNA TGTGCCAGCAGTTACCGTTCCTCTGGGACACCCGACTACGAGCAGTACTTC. Amino acids: CASSYRSSGTPDYEQYF.